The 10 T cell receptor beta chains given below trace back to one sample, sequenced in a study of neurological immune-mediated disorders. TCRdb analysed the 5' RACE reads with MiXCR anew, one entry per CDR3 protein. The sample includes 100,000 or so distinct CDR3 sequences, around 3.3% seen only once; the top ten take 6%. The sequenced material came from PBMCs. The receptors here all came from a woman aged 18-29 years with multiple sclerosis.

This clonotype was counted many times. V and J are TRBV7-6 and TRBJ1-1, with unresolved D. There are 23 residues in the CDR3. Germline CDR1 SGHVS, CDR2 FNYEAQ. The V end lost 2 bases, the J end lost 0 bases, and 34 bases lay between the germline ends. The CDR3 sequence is CASSLRAQPKVPELGPLNTEAFF. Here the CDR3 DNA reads TGTGCCAGCAGCTTAAGGGCCCAACCAAAGGTCCCCGAATTAGGCCCTTTGAACACTGAAGCTTTCTTT.

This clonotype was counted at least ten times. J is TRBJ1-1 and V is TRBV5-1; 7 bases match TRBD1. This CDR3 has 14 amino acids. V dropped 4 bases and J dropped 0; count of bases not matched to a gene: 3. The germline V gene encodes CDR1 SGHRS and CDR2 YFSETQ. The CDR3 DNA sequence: TGCGCCAGCAGCATACAGGGGCTGAACACTGAAGCTTTCTTT. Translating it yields CASSIQGLNTEAFF.

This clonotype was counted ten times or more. The CDR3 reads CASSPRTSGGLQAYEQYF. Written as DNA, the CDR3 is TGCGCCAGCAGCCCAAGAACTAGCGGGGGCCTTCAGGCCTACGAGCAGTACTTC. V is TRBV5-1 and J is TRBJ2-7; TRBD2 agrees at 11 bases. The trim removed 4 bases at V and 2 bases at J, leaving 14 bases unmatched. The CDR3 covers 18 residues. The germline V gene encodes CDR1 SGHRS and CDR2 YFSETQ.

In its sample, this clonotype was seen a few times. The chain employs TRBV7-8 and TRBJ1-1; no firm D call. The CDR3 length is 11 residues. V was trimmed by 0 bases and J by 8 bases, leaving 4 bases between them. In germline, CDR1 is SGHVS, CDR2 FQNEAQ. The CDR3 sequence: CASSLASEAFF. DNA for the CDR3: TGTGCCAGCAGCTTAGCATCCGAAGCTTTCTTT.

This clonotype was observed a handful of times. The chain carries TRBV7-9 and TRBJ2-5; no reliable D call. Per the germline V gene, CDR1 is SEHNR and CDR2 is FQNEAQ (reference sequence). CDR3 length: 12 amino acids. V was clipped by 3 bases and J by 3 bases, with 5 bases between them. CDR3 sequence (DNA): TGTGCCAGCAGCTTGGCGAAAGAGACCCAGTACTTC. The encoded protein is CASSLAKETQYF.

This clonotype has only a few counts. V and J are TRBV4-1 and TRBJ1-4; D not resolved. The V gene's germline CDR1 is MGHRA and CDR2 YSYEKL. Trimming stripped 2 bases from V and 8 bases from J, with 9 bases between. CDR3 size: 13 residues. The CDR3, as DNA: TGCGCCAGCAGCCAAACCGGGAAAGAAAAACTGTTTTTT. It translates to CASSQTGKEKLFF.

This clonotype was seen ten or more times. The CDR3 spells CATSGGALETQYF. CDR3 nucleotide sequence: TGTGCCACGAGCGGGGGGGCATTGGAGACCCAGTACTTC. V usage is TRBV10-3 and J usage is TRBJ2-5, with 10 bases identical to TRBD2. Germline values: CDR1 ENHRY, CDR2 SYGVKD. V trimming: 10 bases; J trimming: 5 bases; junction bases outside the gene matches: 7. This CDR3 region has 13 residues.

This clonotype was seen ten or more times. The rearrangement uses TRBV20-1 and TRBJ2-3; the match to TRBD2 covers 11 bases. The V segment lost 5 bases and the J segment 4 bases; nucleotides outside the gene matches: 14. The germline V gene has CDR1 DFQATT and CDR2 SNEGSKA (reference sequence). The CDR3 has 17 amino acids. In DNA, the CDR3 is TGCAGTGCTGGACTCACTAGCGGGGGCCGCCGACCAGATACGCAGTATTTT. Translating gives CSAGLTSGGRRPDTQYF.

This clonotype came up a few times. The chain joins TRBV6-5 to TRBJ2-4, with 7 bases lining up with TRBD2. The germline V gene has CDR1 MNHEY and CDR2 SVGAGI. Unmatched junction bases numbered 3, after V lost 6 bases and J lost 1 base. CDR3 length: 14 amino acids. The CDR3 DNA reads TGTGCCAGCAGCCCCGGGGGGGCCAAAAACATTCAGTACTTC. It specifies CASSPGGAKNIQYF.

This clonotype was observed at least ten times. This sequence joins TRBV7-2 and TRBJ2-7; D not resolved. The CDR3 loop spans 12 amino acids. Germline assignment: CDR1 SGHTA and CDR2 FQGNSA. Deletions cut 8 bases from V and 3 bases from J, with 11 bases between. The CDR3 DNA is TGTGCCAGCGCAAGATCTGTCTACGAGCAGTACTTC. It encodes CASARSVYEQYF.